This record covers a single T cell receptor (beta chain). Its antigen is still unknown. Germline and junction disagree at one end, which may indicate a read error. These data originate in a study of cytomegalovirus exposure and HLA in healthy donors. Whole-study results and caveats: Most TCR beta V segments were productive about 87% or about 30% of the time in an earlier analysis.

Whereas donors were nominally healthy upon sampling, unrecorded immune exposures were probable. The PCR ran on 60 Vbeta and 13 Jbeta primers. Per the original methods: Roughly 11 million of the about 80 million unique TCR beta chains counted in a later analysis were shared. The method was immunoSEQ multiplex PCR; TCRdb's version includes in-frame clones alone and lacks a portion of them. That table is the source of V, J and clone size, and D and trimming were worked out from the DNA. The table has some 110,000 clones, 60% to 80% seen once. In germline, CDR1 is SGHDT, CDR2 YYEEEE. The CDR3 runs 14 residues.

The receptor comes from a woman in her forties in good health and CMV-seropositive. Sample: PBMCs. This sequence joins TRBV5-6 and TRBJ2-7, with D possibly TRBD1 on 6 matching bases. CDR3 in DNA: TGTGCCAGCAGCTTGGATAGGACAGCCTACGAGCGGTACTTC. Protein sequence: CASSLDRTAYERYF.